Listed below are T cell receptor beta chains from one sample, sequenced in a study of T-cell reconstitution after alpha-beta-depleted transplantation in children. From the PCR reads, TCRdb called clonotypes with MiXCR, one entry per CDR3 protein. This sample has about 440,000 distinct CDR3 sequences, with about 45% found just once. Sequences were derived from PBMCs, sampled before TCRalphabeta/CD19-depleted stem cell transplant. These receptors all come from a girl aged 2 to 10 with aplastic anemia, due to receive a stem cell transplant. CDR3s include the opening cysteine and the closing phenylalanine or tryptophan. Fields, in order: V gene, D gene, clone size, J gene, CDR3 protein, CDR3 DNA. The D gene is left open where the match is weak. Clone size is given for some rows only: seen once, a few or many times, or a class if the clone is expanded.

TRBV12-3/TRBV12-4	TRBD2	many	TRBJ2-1	CASSSPGTSGEGQFF	TGTGCCAGCAGTTCACCCGGGACTAGCGGGGAGGGCCAGTTCTTC
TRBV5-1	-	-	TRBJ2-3	CASSLTSLPDTQYF	TGCGCCAGCAGCCTCACTAGTTTGCCAGATACGCAGTATTTT
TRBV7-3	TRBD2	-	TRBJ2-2	CASSLSGGTGELFF	TGTGCCAGCAGCTTAAGCGGGGGCACCGGGGAGCTGTTTTTT
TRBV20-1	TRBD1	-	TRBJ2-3	CSAPQGARTDTQYF	TGCAGTGCCCCACAGGGGGCTAGGACAGATACGCAGTATTTT
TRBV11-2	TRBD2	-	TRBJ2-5	CASSPGTSGDQETQYF	TGTGCCAGCAGTCCCGGGACTAGCGGGGACCAAGAGACCCAGTACTTC
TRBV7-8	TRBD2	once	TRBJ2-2	CASSRAGATGELFF	TGTGCCAGCAGCCGAGCGGGGGCCACCGGGGAGCTGTTTTTT
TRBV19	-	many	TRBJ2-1	CASSIDRSEQFF	TGTGCCAGTAGTATTGATCGGAGTGAGCAGTTCTTC
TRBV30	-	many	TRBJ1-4	CFSTNEKLFF	TGTTTTTCAACTAATGAAAAACTGTTTTTT
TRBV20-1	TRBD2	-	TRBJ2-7	CSARGLGRSYEQYF	TGCAGTGCTAGAGGGCTCGGGAGGTCCTACGAGCAGTACTTC
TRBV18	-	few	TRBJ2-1	CASSLSGDEQFF	TGTGCCAGCTCCCTGTCCGGGGATGAGCAGTTCTTC
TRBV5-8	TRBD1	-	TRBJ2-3	CASSLEGTGGGTDTPYF	TGTGCCAGCAGCTTGGAGGGGACAGGGGGGGGAACAGATACGCCGTATTTT
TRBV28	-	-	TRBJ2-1	CATWTVPGNEQFF	TGTGCCACCTGGACAGTCCCGGGGAATGAGCAGTTCTTC
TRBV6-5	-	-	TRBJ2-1	CASSYPGLYNEQFF	TGTGCCAGCAGTTATCCGGGACTGTACAATGAGCAGTTCTTC
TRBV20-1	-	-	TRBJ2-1	CSAAMTPSSYNEQFF	TGCAGTGCCGCTATGACCCCAAGCTCCTACAATGAGCAGTTCTTC
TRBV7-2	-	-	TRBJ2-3	CASSLGGIGGRVTQYF	TGTGCCAGCAGCTTAGGGGGGATAGGGGGGCGAGTTACGCAGTATTTT
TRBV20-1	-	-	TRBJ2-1	CSASAVQLALHYNEQFF	TGCAGTGCTAGCGCTGTCCAACTAGCCCTTCACTACAATGAGCAGTTCTTC
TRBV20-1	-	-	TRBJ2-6	CSARADSGANVLTF	TGCAGTGCTAGGGCAGACTCTGGGGCCAACGTCCTGACTTTC
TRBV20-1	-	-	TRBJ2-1	CSATQESSYNEQFF	TGCAGTGCGACCCAGGAGAGCTCCTACAATGAGCAGTTCTTC
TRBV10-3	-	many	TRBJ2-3	CAISEGTSRTDTQYF	TGTGCCATCAGTGAGGGGACATCGCGCACAGATACGCAGTATTTT
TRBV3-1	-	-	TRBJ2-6	CASSAFLGSGANVLTF	TGTGCCAGCAGCGCATTCCTAGGCTCTGGGGCCAACGTCCTGACTTTC
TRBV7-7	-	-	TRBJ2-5	CASSLLATETQYF	TGTGCTAGCAGCCTACTCGCGACGGAGACCCAGTACTTC
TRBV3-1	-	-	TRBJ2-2	CASSPDWNTGELFF	TGTGCCAGCAGCCCCGACTGGAACACCGGGGAGCTGTTTTTT
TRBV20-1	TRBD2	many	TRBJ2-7	CSARALAGEYYEQYF	TGCAGTGCTAGAGCCCTAGCGGGAGAGTACTACGAGCAGTACTTC
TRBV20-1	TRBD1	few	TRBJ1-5	CSAIQGIGQPQHF	TGCAGTGCCATACAGGGGATTGGGCAGCCCCAGCATTTT
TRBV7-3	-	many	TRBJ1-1	CASSLTPRTEAFF	TGTGCCAGCAGCTTAACGCCCAGGACTGAAGCTTTCTTT
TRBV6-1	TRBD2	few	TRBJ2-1	CPSSLTSGSSYNEQFF	TGTCCCAGCAGTCTGACTAGCGGGAGCTCCTACAATGAGCAGTTCTTC
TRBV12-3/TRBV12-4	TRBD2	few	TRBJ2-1	CASSLLASGNLGNEQFF	TGTGCCAGCAGTTTATTGGCTAGCGGGAATCTTGGCAATGAGCAGTTCTTC
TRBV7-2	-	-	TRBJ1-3	CASSLTSGTGNTIYF	TGTGCCAGCAGCTTAACAAGTGGAACTGGAAACACCATATATTTT
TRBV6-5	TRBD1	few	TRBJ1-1	CASSYDRGVNTEAFF	TGTGCCAGCAGTTATGACAGGGGAGTGAACACTGAAGCTTTCTTT
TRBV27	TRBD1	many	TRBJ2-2	CASSTRQGTGELFF	TGTGCCAGCAGTACCCGACAGGGGACCGGGGAGCTGTTTTTT
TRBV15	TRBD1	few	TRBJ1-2	CATSSRGQASPTYGYTF	TGTGCCACCAGCAGCCGCGGACAGGCTTCACCTACCTATGGCTACACCTTC
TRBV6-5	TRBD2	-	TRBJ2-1	CASSYSYRTRGSYNEQFF	TGTGCCAGCAGTTACTCGTACAGGACTAGAGGTTCCTACAATGAGCAGTTCTTC
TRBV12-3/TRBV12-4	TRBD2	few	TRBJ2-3	CASSLPTSGRSDTQYF	TGTGCCAGCAGCCTCCCGACTAGCGGGAGATCAGATACGCAGTATTTT
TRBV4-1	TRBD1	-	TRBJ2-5	CASSQSPGGQETQYF	TGCGCCAGCAGCCAATCCCCAGGGGGCCAAGAGACCCAGTACTTC
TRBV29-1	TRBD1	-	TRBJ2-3	CSVPLLRDRVGDTQYF	TGCAGCGTCCCACTCCTCCGGGACAGGGTGGGAGATACGCAGTATTTT
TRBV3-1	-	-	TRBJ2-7	CASSQETGSDFYEQYF	TGTGCCAGCAGCCAAGAGACGGGTAGCGACTTCTACGAGCAGTACTTC
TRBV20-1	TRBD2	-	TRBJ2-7	CSASLLSGSGEQYF	TGCAGTGCTAGCCTTCTTAGCGGGAGTGGAGAGCAGTACTTC
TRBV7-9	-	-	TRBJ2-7	CASSRDRTPRNEQYF	TGTGCCAGCAGTCGAGACAGGACCCCGAGGAACGAGCAGTACTTC
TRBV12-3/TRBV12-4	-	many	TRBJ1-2	CASRGGVGYTF	TGTGCCAGCAGGGGCGGGGTAGGCTACACCTTC
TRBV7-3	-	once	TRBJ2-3	CASSLTADTQYF	TGTGCCAGCAGCTTAACCGCAGATACGCAGTATTTT
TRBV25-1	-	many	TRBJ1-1	CASSPQLTVNTEAFF	TGTGCCAGCAGTCCCCAACTTACAGTGAACACTGAAGCTTTCTTT
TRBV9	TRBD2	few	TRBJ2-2	CASSTGGGRNTGELFF	TGTGCCAGCAGCACCGGGGGGGGTCGGAACACCGGGGAGCTGTTTTTT
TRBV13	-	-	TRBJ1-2	CASSSQGSEGYTF	TGTGCCAGCAGCTCCCAGGGGAGCGAAGGCTACACCTTC